The 22 T cell receptor beta chains below all came from one sample that was sequenced in a study of blood T cells in healthy people across ages. The use of a sample-barcoded 5' primer and a J-beta primer mix characterized a second PCR of roughly 7 to 11 cycles. TCRdb processed the 5' RACE reads anew with MiXCR; each CDR3 protein has one entry. Of 650,000 to 1,000,000 distinct CDR3 sequences in the sample, 46% are singletons; the top ten hold about a sixth. Sequenced input: blood. The receptors stem from a man older than 75 in good health.

This clonotype was seen repeatedly, ten times or more. In DNA form, the CDR3 reads TGCAGCGTTTTTAGCGATGAGCAGTTCTTC. Encoded protein: CSVFSDEQFF. This chain uses TRBV29-1 with TRBJ2-1, with D maybe TRBD2 (5 bases). The CDR3 loop spans 10 amino acids. V lost 5 bases, J lost 8 bases, and 7 bases lay in between. The germline V gene has CDR1 SQVTM and CDR2 ANQGSEA.

This clonotype was detected only a few times. The chain joins TRBV29-1 to TRBJ2-7, with D maybe TRBD2 (5 bases). Germline lookup yields CDR1 SQVTM and CDR2 ANQGSEA. The V end lost 5 bases, the J end lost 0 bases, and 14 bases lay between the germline ends. The CDR3 is made up of 14 amino acids. CDR3 in amino acids: CSVQDFPSSYEQYF. In DNA, the CDR3 is TGCAGCGTTCAGGACTTCCCGAGCTCCTACGAGCAGTACTTC.

The rearrangement links TRBV7-6 to TRBJ2-2; D ambiguous. This CDR3 comprises 16 residues. V was shortened by 0 bases and J by 6 bases, with 14 bases between the two germline ends. Germline assignment: CDR1 SGHVS and CDR2 FNYEAQ. The CDR3 DNA follows: TGTGCCAGCAGCTTAGCGGTTAGCTTAAGTTCCGGGGAGCTGTTTTTT. It specifies CASSLAVSLSSGELFF.

In its sample, this clonotype was seen a few times. The chain combines TRBV6-2 or TRBV6-3 with TRBJ2-1; 7 bases are shared with TRBD2. The J segment lost 2 bases and the V segment lost 5 bases, leaving 9 bases of the junction unmatched. The V gene's germline CDR1 is MNHEY and CDR2 SVGEGT. This CDR3 is 16 amino acids long. CDR3 sequence: CASSTLWREPYNEQFF. The CDR3 nucleotides read TGTGCCAGCAGTACCCTATGGCGGGAGCCCTACAATGAGCAGTTCTTC.

This clonotype was found once. The chain combines TRBV4-2 with TRBJ2-3, with a possible D match to TRBD2 (6 bases). CDR1 and CDR2 (germline): LGHNA, YNFKEQ. This CDR3 has 14 residues. V lost 4 bases to trimming and J lost 5 bases, with 13 bases between them. The CDR3 sequence is CASSRWRGIDTQYF. CDR3 sequence (DNA): TGTGCCAGCAGCCGCTGGAGGGGCATAGATACGCAGTATTTT.

Remarks on this clonotype: At one end, the junction sequence differs from germline, possibly due to a read error. The chain employs TRBV7-3 and TRBJ2-6; D remains ambiguous. Germline V gene lookup returns CDR1 SGHTA and CDR2 FQGTGA. The CDR3 loop spans 15 amino acids. As DNA, the CDR3 is TGTGCCAGCAGCCAAAGCCCCTCTGTGGCCAACGTCCTGACTTTC. Protein product: CASSQSPSVANVLTF.

The J gene is TRBJ1-2, the V gene TRBV20-1; 10 bases are a match to TRBD1. Germline CDR1 and CDR2: DFQATT and SNEGSKA (reference sequence). The CDR3 has 17 residues. V gave up 2 bases and J gave up 2 bases; unmatched junction bases: 11. The CDR3 is CSARPDRGRVGNYGYTF. CDR3 nucleotides: TGCAGTGCTAGACCCGACAGGGGGCGAGTGGGGAACTATGGCTACACCTTC.

Only a few counts were recorded for this clonotype. Here the CDR3 reads CASLIGGEQYF. The CDR3 DNA sequence: TGCGCCAGTCTTATCGGGGGCGAGCAGTACTTC. The V and J genes are TRBV10-2 and TRBJ2-7, with D maybe TRBD2 (6 bases). Germline loops: CDR1 WSHSY, CDR2 SAAADI. The CDR3 totals 11 residues. Trimming stripped 9 bases from V and 6 bases from J, with 12 bases between.

Concerning this clonotype itself: A clone one base away is much larger, so this may be a read error. This chain connects TRBV5-1 to TRBJ1-2; the D is unclear. V lost 2 bases to trimming and J lost 8 bases, with 13 bases between them. The CDR3 spans 13 residues. CDR1 SGHRS and CDR2 YFSETQ come from the germline V gene. The CDR3 loop reads CASSFVSLEGYTF. For the CDR3, the DNA is TGCGCCAGCAGCTTTGTGAGCCTAGAGGGCTACACCTTC.

This clonotype was counted only a few times. The rearrangement uses TRBV6-5 and TRBJ1-2, with 9 positions matching TRBD1. The CDR3 length is 15 residues. V lost 7 bases and J lost 2; bases outside the gene matches: 8. From germline, CDR1 is MNHEY and CDR2 SVGAGI. The CDR3 here is CASTPGTGRNYGYTF. CDR3 in DNA: TGTGCCAGCACCCCCGGGACAGGGAGAAACTATGGCTACACCTTC.

This clonotype was observed a few times. The chain joins TRBV6-2 or TRBV6-3 to TRBJ1-4; TRBD1 is a possible D gene (6 bases). The CDR3 extends over 15 amino acids. The germline V and J ends were trimmed by 6 bases and 8 bases, with 19 bases remaining between them. Germline V lookup: CDR1 MNHEY, CDR2 SVGEGT. The CDR3 DNA sequence: TGTGCCAGCAGATCCTCCGGGGGGGCCGGCGAAAAACTGTTTTTT. Translated, it gives CASRSSGGAGEKLFF.

This clonotype has ten or more counts. CDR3 DNA: TGTGCCAGCAGCTTAGATGGTAGCCACGAGACCCAGTACTTC. It codes for CASSLDGSHETQYF. This chain uses TRBV7-2 with TRBJ2-5, with D unresolved. V gave up 1 base and J gave up 5 bases, with 11 bases separating them. CDR3 length equals 14 residues. The germline V gene has CDR1 SGHTA and CDR2 FQGNSA. The full variable domain, rest sourced from reference TRBV7-2 and TRBJ2-5, is GAGVSQSPSNKVTEKGKDVELRCDPISGHTALYWYRQSLGQGLEFLIYFQGNSAPDKSGLPSDRFSAERTGGSVSTLTIQRTQQEDSAVYLCASSLDGSHETQYFGPGTRLLVL.

V usage is TRBV10-3 and J usage is TRBJ2-3; TRBD2 might be the D (6 bases). CDR3 length equals 13 residues. From germline, CDR1 is ENHRY and CDR2 SYGVKD. Trimming pared 5 bases from V and 5 bases from J, leaving 11 bases between. The CDR3 is CAISPGEVDTQYF. DNA for the CDR3: TGTGCCATCAGTCCTGGGGAGGTAGATACGCAGTATTTT.

A note on this clonotype: This may arise from a read error, as a much more abundant clone is one base away. The CDR3 bases are TGTGCCAGCCCACCGGGGCCAGCGGGAGGACCCTACGAGCAGTACTTC. Amino acids: CASPPGPAGGPYEQYF. This rearrangement joins TRBV18 to TRBJ2-7; 9 bases map to TRBD2. The CDR3 length is 16 residues. The germline gives CDR1 KGHSH, CDR2 LQKENI. The full variable domain, rest sourced from reference TRBV18 and TRBJ2-7, is NAGVMQNPRHLVRRRGQEARLRCSPMKGHSHVYWYRQLPEEGLKFMVYLQKENIIDESGMPKERFSAEFPKEGPSILRIQQVVRGDSAAYFCASPPGPAGGPYEQYFGPGTRLTVT.

This chain joins TRBV24-1 and TRBJ2-7, with D possibly TRBD2 on 5 matching bases. The CDR3 sequence is 12 residues long. V was trimmed by 4 bases and J by 4 bases, leaving 7 bases between them. The germline V gene encodes CDR1 KGHDR and CDR2 SFDVKD. CDR3 residues: CATSERGYEQYF. In nucleotides, the CDR3 is TGTGCCACCAGTGAACGAGGGTACGAGCAGTACTTC.

The V and J genes are TRBV4-2 and TRBJ1-1, with TRBD1 matching over 7 bases. CDR1 and CDR2 from the germline V gene are LGHNA and YNFKEQ. This CDR3 comprises 15 residues. Unmatched junction bases numbered 10, after V lost 4 bases and J lost 5 bases. CDR3 nucleotides: TGTGCCAGCAGCCGCCAGGGGGAGGGGCGGACTGAAGCTTTCTTT. It encodes CASSRQGEGRTEAFF.

At least ten counts were recorded for this clonotype. The chain combines TRBV12-3 or TRBV12-4 with TRBJ2-7; the match to TRBD2 covers 12 bases. This CDR3 comprises 15 residues. Trimming removed 5 bases from V and 1 base from J; junction bases left unmatched: 3. DNA for the CDR3: TGTGCCAGCAGTCGACTAGCGGGAGCTTCCTACGAGCAGTACTTC. Its translation is CASSRLAGASYEQYF.

The chain uses TRBV27 and TRBJ2-4; 8 bases line up with TRBD2. TRBJ2-7 explains the end of the DNA better; the J call may be wrong. The V gene's germline CDR1 is MNHEY and CDR2 SMNVEV (reference sequence). The CDR3 spans 14 residues. CDR3 DNA sequence: TGTGCCAGCAGCCCAAGCGGGAGAGGCCACGAGCAGTACTTC. Protein sequence: CASSPSGRGHEQYF.

This clonotype is a singleton in its sample. The CDR3 coding sequence is TGTGCCAGCAGTTTAATGGGGACAGTTGCAGATACGCAGTATTTT. Translating gives CASSLMGTVADTQYF. The gene calls are TRBV27 and TRBJ2-3; 7 positions match TRBD1. The CDR3 is made up of 15 amino acids. CDR1 is MNHEY and CDR2 is SMNVEV in the germline V gene (reference sequence). J was trimmed by 4 bases and V by 2 bases; bases with no gene match: 6.

The chain carries TRBV5-1 and TRBJ1-2, with 8 nucleotides matching TRBD1. Germline trimming cut 4 bases from V and 8 bases from J; bases unmatched to any gene: 10. The CDR3 loop spans 14 amino acids. The germline V gene has CDR1 SGHRS and CDR2 YFSETQ. CDR3 region: CASSPETGVDGYTF. DNA of the CDR3: TGCGCCAGCAGCCCGGAGACAGGGGTAGACGGCTACACCTTC. Together with reference TRBV5-1 and TRBJ1-2, the CDR3 gives the full variable domain: KAGVTQTPRYLIKTRGQQVTLSCSPISGHRSVSWYQQTPGQGLQFLFEYFSETQRNKGNFPGRFSGRQFSNSRSEMNVSTLELGDSALYLCASSPETGVDGYTFGSGTRLTVV.

The rearrangement links TRBV5-1 to TRBJ1-1; D gene uncertain. The CDR3 spans 13 residues. Germline assignment: CDR1 SGHRS and CDR2 YFSETQ. The ends were cut back, 4 bases at V and 3 bases at J, with 10 bases in the middle. CDR3 DNA sequence: TGCGCCAGCAGCCCCAGTTGGGACACTGAAGCTTTCTTT. Residues: CASSPSWDTEAFF.

The V gene is TRBV6-5, the J gene TRBJ2-2, with D unclear. Germline lookup yields CDR1 MNHEY and CDR2 SVGAGI. The CDR3 totals 15 residues. The V gene lost 2 bases and the J gene lost 0 bases, with 7 bases spanning the gap. CDR3 bases: TGTGCCAGCAGTTACGACACCTCGAACACCGGGGAGCTGTTTTTT. This encodes CASSYDTSNTGELFF.